The sequence of this TCR beta chain was determined in a study of blood T cell repertoires in COVID-19. Study-level background: T cells, B-cell-depleted T cells, or PBMCs supplied cDNA or gDNA.

Everyone who took part was about 18 to 90 years old, and they came from about 23 US areas. Profiled with immunoSEQ multiplex PCR; TCRdb holds only in-frame clones, not every one. The profile shows approximately 270,000 clones, about nine tenths of them singletons. Trimming cost V 2 bases and J 4 bases; bases outside gene matches: 5. The CDR3 is made up of 15 amino acids. Germline loops: CDR1 MDHEN, CDR2 SYDVKM. The sample comprised PBMCs or T cells enriched from blood (not recorded which). The chain combines TRBV28 with TRBJ2-7; 10 bases are a match to TRBD2. This TCR was recovered from a woman aged 30 to 39 with acute COVID-19. The CDR3 region has the DNA TGTGCCAGCAGTTTAAGGTCTAGCGGGAGTTACGAGCAGTACTTC. It translates to CASSLRSSGSYEQYF.